The rows below give T cell receptor beta chains drawn from one sample of a study of shared clonotypes between healthy human individuals. TCRdb's copy holds only in-frame clones and misses some; the assay was immunoSEQ multiplex PCR. The repertoire holds around 2.5 million clones, with over 85% as singletons. Material: naive CD4+ T cells from PBMCs. Receptors originate from a man between 18 and 35 years old in good health. Some clones in this sample may be carry-over from other donors' samples. CDR3s include the opening cysteine and the closing phenylalanine or tryptophan. Each record gives: V gene, D gene, CDR3 protein. D genes are given only for firm matches.

>TRBV28|NA
CASRERERPQHF
>TRBV30|NA
CAWMGGPYNSPLHF
>TRBV10-3|TRBD2
CAISTYRGGQETQYF
>TRBV29-1|TRBD1
CSALGASGGEQYF
>TRBV5-1|NA
CASSLGPRIGDLQPQHF
>TRBV11-2|TRBD2
CASSLDPQGAGRTYNEQFF
>TRBV15|TRBD1
CATSRGQGDYGYTF
>TRBV28|NA
CASSYRRDRNQPQHF
>TRBV7-6|NA
CASSLGRGQTQYF
>TRBV14|NA
CASSQGFSYSYF
>TRBV5-1|TRBD1
CASSSNRGQGTGELFF
>TRBV27|TRBD2
CASSRLAGGSTGELFF
>TRBV7-9|TRBD1
CASRLPGQGSGGEQFF
>TRBV6-5|NA
CASNSRWNTEAFF
>TRBV7-3|TRBD2
CASSPGLPIYNEQFF
>TRBV5-1|TRBD2
CASSMVRAGAGELFF
>TRBV28|NA
CASSTSDTQYF
>TRBV6-5|NA
CASSINRYSNQPQHF